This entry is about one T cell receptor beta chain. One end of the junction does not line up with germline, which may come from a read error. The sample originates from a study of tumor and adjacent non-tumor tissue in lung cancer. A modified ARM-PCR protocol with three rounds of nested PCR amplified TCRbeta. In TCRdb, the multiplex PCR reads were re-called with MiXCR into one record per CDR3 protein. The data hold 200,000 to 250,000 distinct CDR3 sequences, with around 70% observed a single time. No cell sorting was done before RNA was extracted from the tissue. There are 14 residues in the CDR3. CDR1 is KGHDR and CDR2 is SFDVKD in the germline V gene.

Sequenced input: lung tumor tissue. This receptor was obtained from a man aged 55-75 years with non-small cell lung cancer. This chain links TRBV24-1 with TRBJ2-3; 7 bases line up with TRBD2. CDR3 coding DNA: TGTGCCACTAGTGGGAGGGCGGGCACAGATACGCAGTATTTT. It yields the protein CATSGRAGTDTQYF.